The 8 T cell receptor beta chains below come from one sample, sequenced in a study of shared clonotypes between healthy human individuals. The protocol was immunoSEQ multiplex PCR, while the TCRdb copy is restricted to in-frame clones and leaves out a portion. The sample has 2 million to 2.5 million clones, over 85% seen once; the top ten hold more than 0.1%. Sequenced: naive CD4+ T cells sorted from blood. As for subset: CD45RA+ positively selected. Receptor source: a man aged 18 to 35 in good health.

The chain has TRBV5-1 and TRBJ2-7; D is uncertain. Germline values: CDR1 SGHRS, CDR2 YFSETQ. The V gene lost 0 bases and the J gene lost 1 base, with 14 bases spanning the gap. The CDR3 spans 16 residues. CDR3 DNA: TGCGCCAGCAGCTTGGGTGGCCCTACGGCTTCCTACGAGCAGTACTTC. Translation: CASSLGGPTASYEQYF. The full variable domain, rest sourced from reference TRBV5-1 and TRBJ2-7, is KAGVTQTPRYLIKTRGQQVTLSCSPISGHRSVSWYQQTPGQGLQFLFEYFSETQRNKGNFPGRFSGRQFSNSRSEMNVSTLELGDSALYLCASSLGGPTASYEQYFGPGTRLTVT.

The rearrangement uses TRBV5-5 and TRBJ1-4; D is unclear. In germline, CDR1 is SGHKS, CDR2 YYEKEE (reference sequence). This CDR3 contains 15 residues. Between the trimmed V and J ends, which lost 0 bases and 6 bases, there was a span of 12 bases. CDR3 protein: CASSLAGDLDEKLFF. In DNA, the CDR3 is TGTGCCAGCAGCTTGGCCGGGGATTTGGATGAAAAACTGTTTTTT.

The DNA of the CDR3 is TGTGCCAGCAGCTTTCCCCAGGGGGCGCGGGGAGAGACCCAGTACTTC. This encodes CASSFPQGARGETQYF. The gene calls are TRBV11-2 and TRBJ2-5, with 8 bases aligning to TRBD1. J was trimmed by 4 bases and V by 3 bases; bases with no gene match: 10. The CDR3 contains 16 residues. Germline V CDR1 and CDR2: SGHAT, FQNNGV.

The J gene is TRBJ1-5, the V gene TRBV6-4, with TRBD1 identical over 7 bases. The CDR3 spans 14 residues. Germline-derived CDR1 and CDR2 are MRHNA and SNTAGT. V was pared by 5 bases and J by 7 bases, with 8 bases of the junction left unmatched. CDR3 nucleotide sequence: TGTGCCAGCAGTACCACCTTAGGGGGCCAGCCCCAGCATTTT. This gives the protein CASSTTLGGQPQHF.

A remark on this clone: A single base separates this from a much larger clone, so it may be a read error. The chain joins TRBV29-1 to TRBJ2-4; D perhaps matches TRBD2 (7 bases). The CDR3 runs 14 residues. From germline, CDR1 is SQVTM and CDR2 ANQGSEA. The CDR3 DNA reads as TGCAGCGTTGTAGTACAGGGAGGGGAAAACACTCAGTACTTC. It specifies CSVVVQGGENTQYF.

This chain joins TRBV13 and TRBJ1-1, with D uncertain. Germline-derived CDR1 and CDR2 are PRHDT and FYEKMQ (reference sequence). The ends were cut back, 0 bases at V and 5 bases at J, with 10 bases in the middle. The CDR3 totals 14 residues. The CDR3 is CASSLGQFGTEAFF. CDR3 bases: TGTGCCAGCAGCTTAGGACAGTTTGGGACTGAAGCTTTCTTT.

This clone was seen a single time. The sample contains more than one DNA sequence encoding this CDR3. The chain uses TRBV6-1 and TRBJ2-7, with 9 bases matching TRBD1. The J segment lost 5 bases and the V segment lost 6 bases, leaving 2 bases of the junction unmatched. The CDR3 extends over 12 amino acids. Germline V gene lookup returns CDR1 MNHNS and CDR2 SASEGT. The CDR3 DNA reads TGTGCCAGCAGGAGACAGGGGGACGAGCAGTACTTC. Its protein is CASRRQGDEQYF.

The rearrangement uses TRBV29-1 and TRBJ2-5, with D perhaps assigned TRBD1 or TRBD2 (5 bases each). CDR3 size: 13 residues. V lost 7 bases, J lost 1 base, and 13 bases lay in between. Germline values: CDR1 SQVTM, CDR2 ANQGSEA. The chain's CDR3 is CSAAPGTQETQYF. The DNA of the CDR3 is TGCAGCGCCGCCCCCGGGACCCAAGAGACCCAGTACTTC.